Listed here are 24 T cell receptor beta chains from one sample, sequenced in a study of blood T cell repertoires in COVID-19. Profiling relied on immunoSEQ multiplex PCR, and the TCRdb table lists in-frame clones only, not all of them. The sample lists just under 250,000 clones; around 86% were seen once. Sequenced sample: peripheral blood. The receptors shown here come from a woman younger than 45 who had recovered from COVID-19.

The J gene is TRBJ1-1, the V gene TRBV7-3; D is unresolved. The V and J ends lost 1 base and 10 bases respectively, with 13 bases between them. Germline V gene lookup returns CDR1 SGHTA and CDR2 FQGTGA. The CDR3 is 13 residues long. The CDR3 DNA is TGTGCCAGCAGCTTAAACGCAGGCCGATTAGCTTTCTTT. Translating it yields CASSLNAGRLAFF.

The chain recombines TRBV12-3 or TRBV12-4 with TRBJ2-7; 7 nucleotides match TRBD2. After removal of 5 bases from V and 9 bases from J, the junction contained 10 bases not matched to a gene. This CDR3 has 13 amino acids. In nucleotides, the CDR3 is TGTGCCAGCAGTGCCGGGAGGTCTACGATGCAGTACTTC. This sequence encodes CASSAGRSTMQYF.

The V call is TRBV21-1, the J call TRBJ2-7; the table names TRBD2, a call not compared with the DNA. TRBV21-1 is reported as a pseudogene. The CDR3 length is 15 residues. The CDR3 DNA reads as TGTGCCAGCAGCAAAAAGGGTGGGACTTCCTACGAGCAGTACTTC. It yields the protein CASSKKGGTSYEQYF.

This clone was observed a single time. In DNA, the CDR3 is TGTGCCAGTAGTATAGTCCCCGTAAGAGGAGATGGCTACACCTTC. Protein: CASSIVPVRGDGYTF. The chain recombines TRBV19 with TRBJ1-2; D unclear. From germline, CDR1 is LNHDA and CDR2 SQIVND (reference sequence). Trimming shortened V by 1 base and J by 6 bases, and 15 bases separated the two germline ends. This CDR3 has 15 amino acids.

This clone was observed a single time. The chain links TRBV2 to TRBJ2-6; a weak D match, TRBD1 (5 bases). There are 13 residues in the CDR3. The germline V and J ends were trimmed by 8 bases and 13 bases, with 18 bases remaining between them. Looked up from germline, CDR1 is SNHLY and CDR2 is FYNNEI. The CDR3 loop is CASHSSGARVLTF. In DNA, the CDR3 is TGTGCCAGCCACAGTTCTGGGGCCAGGGTCCTGACTTTC.

This clone was observed a handful of times. The chain carries TRBV2 and TRBJ1-1, with D uncertain. V lost 4 bases and J lost 7, with 10 bases in between. This CDR3 is 12 amino acids long. Germline V CDR1 and CDR2: SNHLY, FYNNEI. In nucleotides, the CDR3 is TGTGCCAGCAGTGGAGAGGCCCTTGAAGCTTTCTTT. Residues: CASSGEALEAFF.

Concerning this clone: In the same sample, other DNA sequences code for this CDR3. J is TRBJ1-1 and V is TRBV19; perhaps TRBD1 as D (6 bases). V shed 1 base and J shed 0 bases, with 9 bases lying between them. The germline V gene has CDR1 LNHDA and CDR2 SQIVND (reference sequence). The CDR3 is made up of 15 amino acids. CDR3: CASSIGTGLNTEAFF. The CDR3 coding sequence is TGTGCCAGTAGTATAGGAACAGGGTTGAACACTGAAGCTTTCTTT. Together with reference TRBV19 and TRBJ1-1, the CDR3 gives the full variable domain: DGGITQSPKYLFRKEGQNVTLSCEQNLNHDAMYWYRQDPGQGLRLIYYSQIVNDFQKGDIAEGYSVSREKKESFPLTVTSAQKNPTAFYLCASSIGTGLNTEAFFGQGTRLTVV.

This clone was detected a few times. The J gene is TRBJ1-4, the V gene TRBV6-7; D unclear. TRBV6-7 is an open reading frame, and its role is uncertain. V was cut by 5 bases and J by 10 bases, with 8 bases left in between. The CDR3 sequence is 11 residues long. The DNA for the CDR3 is TGTGCCAGCAGTACGGAGGGAAAACTGTTTTTT. It encodes CASSTEGKLFF.

This rearrangement joins TRBV5-1 to TRBJ1-2; D is perhaps TRBD1 (6 bases). The V end was cut by 3 bases, the J end by 7 bases, with 22 bases between. Per the germline V gene, CDR1 is SGHRS and CDR2 is YFSETQ. This CDR3 region has 16 residues. CDR3 nucleotides: TGCGCCAGCAGCTCTCTCCTCTTGGGGGCTTCGAGTGGCTACACCTTC. This translates into CASSSLLLGASSGYTF.

This chain connects TRBV7-9 to TRBJ1-1; perhaps TRBD1 as D (6 bases). V shed 7 bases and J shed 0 bases, with 24 bases lying between them. The CDR3 extends over 18 amino acids. Germline CDR1 is SEHNR and CDR2 is FQNEAQ (reference sequence). This chain's CDR3 is CASTLKRSGTPMNTEAFF. The CDR3 coding sequence is TGTGCCAGCACCCTCAAGCGGTCCGGGACACCTATGAACACTGAAGCTTTCTTT.

The chain carries TRBV7-9 and TRBJ1-1; D possibly corresponds to TRBD1 (6 bases). CDR1 is SEHNR, CDR2 FQNEAQ, per germline (reference sequence). The V end was cut by 5 bases, the J end by 7 bases, with 11 bases between. The CDR3 is 12 residues long. The DNA of the CDR3 is TGTGCCAGCAGCAAAGGACAGAATGAAGCTTTCTTT. Its translation is CASSKGQNEAFF.

The chain has TRBV5-1 and TRBJ2-1, with 9 bases matching TRBD2. The germline V gene encodes CDR1 SGHRS and CDR2 YFSETQ. The J segment lost 4 bases and the V segment lost 4 bases, leaving 6 bases of the junction unmatched. This CDR3 is 15 amino acids long. CDR3 coding DNA: TGCGCCAGCAGCACCGTAGCGGGGGATTACAATGAGCAGTTCTTC. Its translation: CASSTVAGDYNEQFF. Supplemented by reference TRBV5-1 and TRBJ2-1, the full variable domain reads KAGVTQTPRYLIKTRGQQVTLSCSPISGHRSVSWYQQTPGQGLQFLFEYFSETQRNKGNFPGRFSGRQFSNSRSEMNVSTLELGDSALYLCASSTVAGDYNEQFFGPGTRLTVL.

This clone was observed once. The genes are TRBV13 and TRBJ1-3, with 7 bases fitting TRBD1. This CDR3 contains 16 residues. Looked up from germline, CDR1 is PRHDT and CDR2 is FYEKMQ (reference sequence). The ends lost 4 bases at V and 3 bases at J; junction bases unmatched: 9. The CDR3 DNA reads as TGTGCCAGCAGCTCCCAACGGGACAGCCTTGGAAACACCATATATTTT. It specifies CASSSQRDSLGNTIYF.

This rearrangement joins TRBV29-1 to TRBJ1-2; D is undetermined. Trimming pared 5 bases from V and 8 bases from J, leaving 12 bases between. Germline CDR1 reads SQVTM; CDR2 reads ANQGSEA. This CDR3 is built from 11 residues. The CDR3 DNA follows: TGCAGCGTTAGATCAACGCGGGGCTACACCTTC. This codes for CSVRSTRGYTF.

The chain links TRBV6-2 or TRBV6-3 to TRBJ2-3; 10 bases are a match to TRBD1. Germline V gives CDR1 MNHEY, CDR2 SVGEGT. The CDR3 length is 17 residues. J lost 1 base, V lost 4 bases, and 8 bases had no gene match. CDR3 bases: TGTGCCAGCAGTTCCTTCGACAGGGGGCAACGCACAGATACGCAGTATTTT. Protein product: CASSSFDRGQRTDTQYF.

This clone was recorded a few times. The chain uses TRBV7-8 and TRBJ2-1, with a weak D call TRBD1 (5 bases). The CDR3 is made up of 15 amino acids. Germline CDR1 reads SGHVS; CDR2 reads FQNEAQ. V dropped 5 bases and J dropped 7 bases, with 18 bases sitting between them. CDR3 residues: CASSLRVTVENEQFF. CDR3 bases: TGTGCCAGCAGCCTCAGGGTTACGGTAGAAAATGAGCAGTTCTTC.

V is TRBV5-4 and J is TRBJ2-5; D may be TRBD1 (6 bases). Trimming stripped 7 bases from V and 2 bases from J, with 12 bases between. The CDR3 contains 13 residues. The germline CDR1 and CDR2 sequences are SGHNT and YYREEE (reference sequence). The DNA for the CDR3 is TGTGCCAGCTCCAAAGGGGGACAAGAGACCCAGTACTTC. It codes for CASSKGGQETQYF.

The gene calls are TRBV19 and TRBJ2-7; a possible D gene is TRBD2 (5 bases). The length of the CDR3 is 13 residues. V was cut by 3 bases and J by 3 bases, with 9 bases left in between. Germline V gene lookup returns CDR1 LNHDA and CDR2 SQIVND (reference sequence). CDR3 loop: CASSIDGNYEQYF. The CDR3 bases are TGTGCCAGTAGTATTGACGGGAACTACGAGCAGTACTTC. The full variable domain, in which reference TRBV19 and TRBJ2-7 provide the parts outside the CDR3, is DGGITQSPKYLFRKEGQNVTLSCEQNLNHDAMYWYRQDPGQGLRLIYYSQIVNDFQKGDIAEGYSVSREKKESFPLTVTSAQKNPTAFYLCASSIDGNYEQYFGPGTRLTVT.

The V gene is TRBV6-5, the J gene TRBJ1-5; TRBD1 is a possible D gene (6 bases). This CDR3 is built from 12 residues. Germline CDR1 is MNHEY and CDR2 is SVGAGI. V was shortened by 11 bases and J by 0 bases, with 8 bases between the two germline ends. CDR3 nucleotides: TGTGCCGCGGACAGTAGCAATCAGCCCCAGCATTTT. This codes for CAADSSNQPQHF.

The rearrangement links TRBV14 to TRBJ1-2; D unclear. The germline CDR1 and CDR2 sequences are SGHDN and FVKESK. V gave up 0 bases and J gave up 8 bases, with 13 bases separating them. This CDR3 comprises 14 residues. CDR3 region: CASSQEGSLLGYTF. DNA of the CDR3: TGTGCCAGCAGCCAAGAGGGCTCTCTCTTAGGCTACACCTTC.

This clone was picked up a small number of times. V is TRBV4-1 and J is TRBJ2-7, with D possibly matching TRBD1 (6 bases). Trimming removed 3 bases at V and 5 bases at J, with 20 bases between. Germline loops: CDR1 MGHRA, CDR2 YSYEKL. The CDR3 is made up of 16 amino acids. CDR3 in amino acids: CASSHVAAGDDNEQYF. DNA for the CDR3: TGCGCCAGCAGCCATGTGGCCGCAGGGGACGATAACGAGCAGTACTTC.

The chain couples TRBV7-9 to TRBJ2-5, with 9 positions matching TRBD2. Germline assignment: CDR1 SEHNR and CDR2 FQNEAQ (reference sequence). Trimming cost V 5 bases and J 2 bases; bases outside gene matches: 6. The CDR3 spans 15 residues. CDR3 in DNA: TGTGCCAGCAGCCAAAGCGGGGGGCTACAAGAGACCCAGTACTTC. Residues: CASSQSGGLQETQYF.

This chain uses TRBV7-9 with TRBJ2-1, with a tentative D call TRBD1 (6 bases). V dropped 3 bases and J dropped 4 bases, with 16 bases sitting between them. The CDR3 runs to 16 residues. Per the germline V gene, CDR1 is SEHNR and CDR2 is FQNEAQ (reference sequence). The CDR3 sequence is CASSFQDSWPYNEQFF. CDR3 in DNA: TGTGCCAGCAGCTTCCAGGACAGTTGGCCATACAATGAGCAGTTCTTC.

This clone was counted between two and nine times. The chain is built from TRBV5-1 and TRBJ1-2; TRBD1 matches 11 bases. The CDR3 extends over 13 amino acids. V dropped 5 bases and J dropped 8; count of bases not matched to a gene: 5. Germline CDR1 reads SGHRS; CDR2 reads YFSETQ. The CDR3 DNA reads as TGCGCCAGCAGACTGGGACAGGGGGAGGGCTACACCTTC. Translating it yields CASRLGQGEGYTF.